This is a list of T cell receptor beta chains from one sample in a study of T cells after yellow fever vaccination. TCRdb re-analysed the 5' RACE reads in MiXCR, keeping a single row per CDR3 protein. The repertoire consists of 120,000 or so distinct CDR3 sequences, with under 9% occurring once and the leading ten covering under 40%. This specimen was CD8+ T cells sorted from PBMCs, taken on the day of the yellow fever booster vaccination. The receptors were gathered from a man between 18 and 29 years old who received the YFV17D yellow fever vaccine. Each CDR3 is given with its conserved first and last residue. A D gene is named only where the DNA matches it firmly. A row's size may be missing; if present it is once, few, many or a size class.

NA	TRBV4-3	NA	TRBJ1-1	CASSQAPVSGRTEAFF	TGCGCCAGCAGCCAAGCTCCGGTCAGTGGAAGGACTGAAGCTTTCTTT
TRBD1	TRBV4-2	many	TRBJ1-1	CASSQLYRDRDEAFF	TGTGCCAGCAGCCAACTGTACCGGGACAGGGATGAAGCTTTCTTT
NA	TRBV5-1	few	TRBJ2-5	CASSYHNQETQYF	TGCGCCAGCAGCTATCATAACCAAGAGACCCAGTACTTC
NA	TRBV10-1	NA	TRBJ2-2	CASGLETGELFF	TGCGCCAGTGGACTGGAGACCGGGGAGCTGTTTTTT
NA	TRBV4-1	few	TRBJ1-6	CASSHPDSNSPLHF	TGCGCCAGCAGCCACCCGGACAGTAATTCCCCCCTCCACTTT
NA	TRBV6-1	few	TRBJ2-2	CAARGPGTGELFF	TGTGCCGCGAGGGGCCCGGGGACCGGGGAGCTGTTTTTT
NA	TRBV28	NA	TRBJ1-2	CASSFKGFGGYTF	TGTGCCAGCAGTTTCAAAGGGTTTGGCGGCTACACCTTC
NA	TRBV5-6	NA	TRBJ2-7	CASSLAGGRAYEQYF	TGTGCCAGCAGCTTGGCCGGGGGAAGAGCCTACGAGCAGTACTTC
TRBD2	TRBV4-3	NA	TRBJ2-3	CASSWGGGTDTQYF	TGCGCCAGCAGCTGGGGCGGGGGTACAGATACGCAGTATTTT
NA	TRBV20-1	few	TRBJ2-7	CSARGRDFRHEQYF	TGCAGTGCTAGAGGCAGGGACTTTAGGCACGAGCAGTACTTC
NA	TRBV19	NA	TRBJ2-1	CASSPGPSEDEQFF	TGTGCCAGTAGCCCCGGTCCCTCAGAAGATGAGCAGTTCTTC
NA	TRBV20-1	many	TRBJ2-7	CSAYWERNEQYF	TGCAGTGCCTACTGGGAAAGGAACGAGCAGTACTTC
NA	TRBV27	NA	TRBJ2-5	CASRPRDDGETQYF	TGTGCTTCCCGGCCCCGGGACGATGGAGAGACCCAGTACTTC
NA	TRBV4-1	many	TRBJ2-2	CASSSPGRANTGELFF	TGCGCCAGCAGCTCTCCGGGACGGGCGAACACCGGGGAGCTGTTTTTT
NA	TRBV6-5	few	TRBJ2-2	CASGGGGTGELFF	TGTGCCAGCGGGGGGGGCGGCACCGGGGAGCTGTTTTTT
NA	TRBV11-2	NA	TRBJ2-3	CATSGQDTDTQYF	TGTGCCACCTCGGGACAAGACACAGATACGCAGTATTTT
NA	TRBV7-2	few	TRBJ1-6	CASRGYNSPLHF	TGTGCCAGCAGGGGCTATAATTCACCCCTCCACTTT
NA	TRBV3-2	NA	TRBJ1-2	CASSPQDRDRDNGYTF	TGTGCCAGCAGCCCACAGGATAGGGACAGGGATAATGGCTACACCTTC
NA	TRBV4-1	few	TRBJ1-1	CASSHEQGNTEAFF	TGCGCCAGCAGCCACGAACAGGGGAACACTGAAGCTTTCTTT
NA	TRBV9	many	TRBJ2-6	CASSVVGGPGGANVLTF	TGTGCCAGCAGCGTAGTGGGGGGTCCGGGAGGGGCCAACGTCCTGACTTTC
NA	TRBV7-9	NA	TRBJ2-1	CASTWRGIDNEQFF	TGTGCCAGCACGTGGAGGGGAATCGACAATGAGCAGTTCTTC
NA	TRBV9	few	TRBJ2-3	CASSPRGGETDTQYF	TGTGCCAGCAGCCCCCGAGGGGGGGAGACAGATACGCAGTATTTT
NA	TRBV6-2/TRBV6-3	NA	TRBJ2-3	CASSNRVSSTDTQYF	TGTGCCAGCAGTAACCGGGTCTCTAGCACAGATACGCAGTATTTT
NA	TRBV6-2/TRBV6-3	few	TRBJ2-5	CASSYSWQGQETQYF	TGTGCCAGCAGTTACTCGTGGCAGGGGCAAGAGACCCAGTACTTC
NA	TRBV7-3	many	TRBJ2-1	CASSQGGSYNEQFF	TGTGCCAGCAGCCAGGGCGGCTCCTACAATGAGCAGTTCTTC
NA	TRBV27	NA	TRBJ2-7	CASSRSATHEQYF	TGTGCCAGCAGCAGGAGCGCGACCCACGAGCAGTACTTC
NA	TRBV12-3/TRBV12-4	few	TRBJ2-7	CASSLGQLTYEQYF	TGTGCCAGCAGCCTCGGTCAGCTCACCTACGAGCAGTACTTC
NA	TRBV5-1	few	TRBJ2-3	CASSPFYRTDTQYF	TGCGCCAGCAGCCCATTCTACCGCACAGATACGCAGTATTTT
NA	TRBV5-1	few	TRBJ2-7	CASSLEQAFFYEQYF	TGCGCCAGCAGCTTGGAGCAGGCCTTTTTCTACGAGCAGTACTTC
NA	TRBV9	few	TRBJ1-5	CASSVGGDDQPQHF	TGTGCCAGCAGCGTTGGAGGGGACGATCAGCCCCAGCATTTT
NA	TRBV5-5	NA	TRBJ2-7	CASSFQGGYEQYF	TGTGCCAGCAGCTTCCAGGGGGGCTACGAGCAGTACTTC
TRBD1	TRBV10-3	NA	TRBJ2-3	CAIRVGQGKADPDTQYF	TGTGCCATCAGGGTCGGACAGGGGAAGGCGGACCCAGATACGCAGTATTTT
TRBD2	TRBV12-3/TRBV12-4	many	TRBJ2-6	CASLEILAALSGANVLTF	TGTGCCAGCCTAGAGATACTAGCGGCCCTCTCTGGGGCCAACGTCCTGACTTTC
NA	TRBV20-1	few	TRBJ1-2	CSARVKGSNYGYTF	TGCAGTGCTAGAGTAAAGGGGTCTAACTATGGCTACACCTTC